The 12 T cell receptor beta chains listed next were all sequenced from one sample in a study of early T cells in non-severe SARS-CoV-2 infection. Each CDR3 protein is one row after TCRdb ran MiXCR on the 5' RACE reads. This sample has about 50,000 distinct CDR3 sequences; roughly 11% occur once, and the top ten carry 13%. Source material: whole blood. The receptors derive from an adult who was a healthcare worker with PCR-confirmed SARS-CoV-2 infection or an uninfected control (not recorded which).

This clonotype was seen at least ten times. The rearrangement joins TRBV11-2 to TRBJ2-7, with TRBD1 identical over 11 bases. The CDR3 has 15 residues. V shed 6 bases and J 1 base; nucleotides not matched to a gene: 5. Per germline, CDR1 SGHAT and CDR2 FQNNGV. As DNA, the CDR3 is TGTGCCAGCAGGGAGGGACAGGGGGTATCCTACGAGCAGTACTTC. Its protein product is CASREGQGVSYEQYF.

A few counts support this clonotype. This sequence joins TRBV6-1 and TRBJ2-2, with D perhaps TRBD1 or TRBD2 (5 bases each). Trimming shortened V by 6 bases and J by 7 bases, and 18 bases separated the two germline ends. Germline values: CDR1 MNHNS, CDR2 SASEGT. The CDR3 runs to 15 residues. CDR3 loop: CASRMRQGEYGELFF. The CDR3 DNA reads as TGTGCCAGCAGGATGAGGCAGGGAGAATACGGGGAGCTGTTTTTT.

The J gene is TRBJ2-3, the V gene TRBV5-6; 10 bases are a match to TRBD2. Germline V gives CDR1 SGHDT, CDR2 YYEEEE. The V and J ends lost 5 bases and 3 bases, in that order; junction bases with no gene match: 12. There are 17 residues in the CDR3. The CDR3 DNA is TGTGCCAGCAGTTTTTCCATAACGACTAGCGGGACAGATACGCAGTATTTT. It specifies CASSFSITTSGTDTQYF.

V usage is TRBV12-3 or TRBV12-4 and J usage is TRBJ2-5, with 7 bases aligning to TRBD1. CDR3 length: 15 amino acids. J gave up 4 bases and V 2 bases, and 7 bases lay outside the gene matches. The CDR3 protein is CASSLSLRGPETQYF. In DNA, the CDR3 is TGTGCCAGCAGTTTAAGTTTGAGGGGGCCAGAGACCCAGTACTTC.

In its sample, this clonotype was seen a few times. This rearrangement joins TRBV20-1 to TRBJ1-2; a weak D match, TRBD1 (6 bases). This CDR3 is built from 13 residues. The germline V and J ends were trimmed by 6 bases and 3 bases, with 14 bases remaining between them. Germline CDR1 is DFQATT and CDR2 is SNEGSKA (reference sequence). The chain's CDR3 is CSAYPDRYYGYTF. The CDR3 DNA reads as TGCAGTGCATACCCGGACAGATACTATGGCTACACCTTC.

The rearrangement uses TRBV7-2 and TRBJ1-1; D may be TRBD1 (5 bases). CDR1 is SGHTA, CDR2 FQGNSA, per germline. The CDR3 has 15 residues. V lost 5 bases to trimming and J lost 5 bases, with 18 bases between them. The DNA of the CDR3 is TGTGCCAGCAGCCCCCAGGTGGGAAGGGGAACTGAAGCTTTCTTT. Its protein product is CASSPQVGRGTEAFF. Looking up the rest from reference TRBV7-2 and TRBJ1-1 gives the full variable domain: GAGVSQSPSNKVTEKGKDVELRCDPISGHTALYWYRQSLGQGLEFLIYFQGNSAPDKSGLPSDRFSAERTGGSVSTLTIQRTQQEDSAVYLCASSPQVGRGTEAFFGQGTRLTVV.

This clonotype has ten or more counts. The J gene is TRBJ2-2, the V gene TRBV11-2, with 9 bases lining up with TRBD2. Germline-derived CDR1 and CDR2 are SGHAT and FQNNGV. CDR3 size: 16 residues. V was clipped by 3 bases and J by 5 bases; unmatched bases: 7. The CDR3 protein is CASSFGGRAGTGELFF. The CDR3 bases are TGTGCCAGCAGCTTCGGCGGGAGGGCCGGGACCGGGGAGCTGTTTTTT.

In its sample, this clonotype was seen a few times. This chain joins TRBV20-1 and TRBJ1-1; D unresolved. The CDR3 totals 14 residues. Between the trimmed V and J ends, which lost 2 bases and 3 bases, there was a span of 13 bases. The germline gives CDR1 DFQATT, CDR2 SNEGSKA (reference sequence). The CDR3 protein is CSARRQSVDTEAFF. CDR3 sequence (DNA): TGCAGTGCTAGAAGGCAGTCCGTGGACACTGAAGCTTTCTTT.

This chain uses TRBV29-1 with TRBJ2-3; the D is unclear. This CDR3 region has 12 residues. Trimming took off 5 bases at V and 4 bases at J, with 10 bases between the two ends. From germline, CDR1 is SQVTM and CDR2 ANQGSEA. The CDR3 loop is CSVCSNADTQYF. CDR3 nucleotides: TGCAGCGTTTGCTCGAACGCAGATACGCAGTATTTT.

A few counts support this clonotype. The chain couples TRBV2 to TRBJ2-5, with 8 bases that match TRBD2. Per germline, CDR1 SNHLY and CDR2 FYNNEI. Trimming cost V 7 bases and J 1 base; bases outside gene matches: 8. The CDR3 has 15 residues. In nucleotides, the CDR3 is TGTGCCAGCAAAAGGGCTAGCGGGTCCCAAGAGACCCAGTACTTC. It translates to CASKRASGSQETQYF.

The J gene is TRBJ2-1, the V gene TRBV14; D is uncertain. Looked up from germline, CDR1 is SGHDN and CDR2 is FVKESK. Trimming took 1 base from V and 9 from J, leaving 7 bases between them. This CDR3 spans 12 amino acids. The CDR3 loop reads CASSQAGGEQFF. CDR3 DNA sequence: TGTGCCAGCAGCCAAGCTGGTGGTGAGCAGTTCTTC. The full variable domain, with the rest looked up from reference TRBV14 and TRBJ2-1, is EAGVTQFPSHSVIEKGQTVTLRCDPISGHDNLYWYRRVMGKEIKFLLHFVKESKQDESGMPNNRFLAERTGGTYSTLKVQPAELEDSGVYFCASSQAGGEQFFGPGTRLTVL.

This clonotype has just a few counts. V usage is TRBV7-2 and J usage is TRBJ2-1; D may be TRBD1 or TRBD2 (5 bases each). This CDR3 contains 16 residues. The germline V gene has CDR1 SGHTA and CDR2 FQGNSA. Trimming left V 4 bases short and J 4 bases short, with 17 bases between. The CDR3 spells CASSSEGRGGYNEQFF. The CDR3 DNA follows: TGTGCCAGCAGCTCCGAGGGCCGTGGGGGATACAATGAGCAGTTCTTC.